Listed below are T cell receptor beta chains from one sample, sequenced in a study of shared clonotypes between healthy human individuals. Repertoires were generated with immunoSEQ multiplex PCR, while TCRdb's copy carries only in-frame clones and drops some. The sample includes approximately 620,000 clones, almost 97% of them seen just once. Sequenced material: naive CD4+ T cells sorted from blood. These receptors all come from a woman aged 30 to 39 in good health. Each CDR3 is given with its conserved first and last residue. The order of the fields is J gene, V gene, CDR3 protein.

TRBJ2-7 | TRBV11-2 | CASSRTKAYEQYF
TRBJ2-3 | TRBV28 | CASRGGLAGTQYF
TRBJ2-1 | TRBV28 | CASSSGQGNEQFF
TRBJ2-3 | TRBV4-1 | CASSLRLTSGSTDTQYF
TRBJ2-3 | TRBV7-9 | CASSRGTSANTDTQYF
TRBJ2-3 | TRBV6-1 | CASRQGRSDTQYF
TRBJ2-5 | TRBV27 | CASSLGGAQETQYF
TRBJ2-1 | TRBV28 | CASTSTWIYNEQFF
TRBJ1-2 | TRBV6-1 | CASSETPGHPGGYTF
TRBJ2-3 | TRBV6-5 | CASSYDSGGTDTQYF
TRBJ2-5 | TRBV30 | CAWSRGGGGAQETQYF
TRBJ1-1 | TRBV27 | CASSLWDRTEAFF
TRBJ2-7 | TRBV13 | CASSGPVGLYEQYF
TRBJ2-7 | TRBV13 | CASSQPTGGRSSDEQYF
TRBJ1-1 | TRBV9 | CASSKGQGSGTEAFF
TRBJ2-1 | TRBV7-9 | CASSRGQEYNEQFF
TRBJ1-1 | TRBV11-2 | CASSLAGNTEAFF
TRBJ2-2 | TRBV5-1 | CASTSPGQNTGELFF
TRBJ2-3 | TRBV28 | CASSTSTDTQYF
TRBJ2-5 | TRBV7-9 | CASSLVGRAQETQYF
TRBJ2-3 | TRBV7-9 | CATEWGTSTDTQYF
TRBJ1-5 | TRBV7-2 | CASSPPGVYSSPQHF
TRBJ1-4 | TRBV2 | CASSVSRGEKLFF
TRBJ2-1 | TRBV9 | CASSGDGSSYNEQFF
TRBJ2-2 | TRBV4-1 | CASSHLKTQLAGGSGELFF
TRBJ2-7 | TRBV7-8 | CASSYRVHEQYF
TRBJ1-2 | TRBV19 | CASSIGVIGRGLLNYGYTF
TRBJ2-2 | TRBV7-7 | CASSIRQGQGELFF
TRBJ1-4 | TRBV5-8 | CASSLVMKTGRTNEKLFF
TRBJ2-1 | TRBV6-5 | CASSYRAGVGSEQFF
TRBJ1-3 | TRBV7-9 | CASSLVREAGNTIYF
TRBJ1-5 | TRBV7-9 | CASSNPRESNQPQHF
TRBJ2-3 | TRBV5-6 | CASSLRGVKSTDTQYF
TRBJ2-2 | TRBV30 | CAWSARDLNTGELFF
TRBJ2-2 | TRBV19 | CASKHPRASGGTGELFF
TRBJ2-7 | TRBV28 | CASSRKLTGASYEQYF
TRBJ1-1 | TRBV6-5 | CASSSGTVTEAFF
TRBJ1-4 | TRBV5-4 | CAGHLNRGQGEKLFF
TRBJ1-4 | TRBV19 | CASSISGTGNEKLFF
TRBJ1-2 | TRBV29-1 | CSVVGSPQANYGYTF
TRBJ2-3 | TRBV7-2 | CASSLSGASPRTDTQYF
TRBJ1-1 | TRBV14 | CASSPWGVLNTEAFF
TRBJ2-2 | TRBV25-1 | CASRPGTSVTGELFF
TRBJ1-4 | TRBV28 | CASKASGVFFFF
TRBJ1-1 | TRBV29-1 | CSVARGTANTEAFF
TRBJ2-1 | TRBV6-5 | CASSYIGRDRANEQFF
- | TRBV28 | CASSLPREGRIFTYEQYF
TRBJ2-1 | TRBV7-9 | CASSFRQSEYNEQFF
TRBJ1-1 | TRBV7-9 | CASSLLMGDTEAFF
TRBJ2-7 | TRBV29-1 | CSVGARLAGEGEQYF
TRBJ2-7 | TRBV9 | CASSVGAGGPYEQYF